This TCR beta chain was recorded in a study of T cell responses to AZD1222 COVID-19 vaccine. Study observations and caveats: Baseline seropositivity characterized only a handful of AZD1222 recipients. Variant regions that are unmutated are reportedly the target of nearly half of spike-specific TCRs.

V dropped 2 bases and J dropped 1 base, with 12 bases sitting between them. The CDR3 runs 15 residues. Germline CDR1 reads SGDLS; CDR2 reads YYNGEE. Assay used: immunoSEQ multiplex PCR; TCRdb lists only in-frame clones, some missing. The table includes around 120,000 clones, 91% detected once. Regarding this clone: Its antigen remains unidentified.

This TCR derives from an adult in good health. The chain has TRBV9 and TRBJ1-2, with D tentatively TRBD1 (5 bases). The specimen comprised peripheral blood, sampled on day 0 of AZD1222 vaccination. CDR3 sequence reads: CASSVGTAGNYGYTF. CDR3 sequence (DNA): TGTGCCAGCAGCGTGGGGACGGCCGGTAACTATGGCTACACCTTC. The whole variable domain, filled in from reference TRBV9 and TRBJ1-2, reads DSGVTQTPKHLITATGQRVTLRCSPRSGDLSVYWYQQSLDQGLQFLIQYYNGEERAKGNILERFSAQQFPDLHSELNLSSLELGDSALYFCASSVGTAGNYGYTFGSGTRLTVV.